This TCR beta chain was found in a study of CD8 T cells in Susac syndrome. Study conclusions and caveats: The relatively small number of individuals in the TCR sequencing and HLA analysis was acknowledged by the study.

The study sequenced TCR beta in blood CD8+ and CD4+ T cells. Reverse transcription used roughly 0.45 to 1 ug RNA and random hexamers. With immunoSEQ multiplex PCR, TCR beta CDR3 was amplified across 54 Vbeta and 13 Jbeta. TCRdb independently ran MiXCR on the immunoSEQ multiplex PCR reads; one entry per CDR3 protein. The top ten hold about 0.1% of the sample, which has 150,000 to 200,000 distinct CDR3 sequences, approximately 93% seen once. The V gene lost 1 base and the J gene lost 7 bases, with 7 bases spanning the gap. The CDR3 sequence is 12 residues long. Germline V CDR1 and CDR2: MDHEN, SYDVKM. Worth noting for this clonotype: No antigen is known for it.

Sequences were obtained from CD4+ T cells from PBMCs. This chain links TRBV28 with TRBJ2-5; no clear D. The source of this sequence is a human donor in good health. In nucleotides, the CDR3 is TGTGCCAGCAGTTTATCCCTCGGGACCCAGTACTTC. Translation: CASSLSLGTQYF.